Following are 14 T cell receptor beta chains from one sample sequenced in a study of cytomegalovirus exposure and HLA in healthy donors. Amplification used 60 Vbeta primers and 13 Jbeta primers. Libraries were prepared by immunoSEQ multiplex PCR; TCRdb keeps only in-frame clonotypes and omits some of them. The table includes just over 85,000 clones, about 70% detected once. The specimen was PBMCs. These receptor sequences come from a man in his forties in good health and CMV-seronegative.

V usage is TRBV27 and J usage is TRBJ2-2, with a tentative D call TRBD1 (6 bases). V was shortened by 1 base and J by 3 bases, with 9 bases between the two germline ends. The CDR3 sequence is 15 residues long. Germline CDR1 MNHEY, CDR2 SMNVEV (reference sequence). The CDR3 DNA is TGTGCCAGCAGTTTATACAGGGCGGACACCGGGGAGCTGTTTTTT. Translated: CASSLYRADTGELFF.

The chain's CDR3 is CASSPTGYGYTF. CDR3 DNA sequence: TGTGCCAGCAGCCCCACAGGGTATGGCTACACCTTC. The chain joins TRBV21-1 to TRBJ1-2; the table assigns TRBD1, which was not confirmed against the DNA. TRBV21-1 is assigned pseudogene status. This CDR3 comprises 12 residues.

This clone turned up a few times. The chain is built from TRBV7-3 and TRBJ1-2; no firm D call. Germline CDR1 reads SGHTA; CDR2 reads FQGTGA. V lost 0 bases to trimming and J lost 5 bases, with 7 bases between them. The CDR3 is 13 residues long. For the CDR3, the DNA is TGTGCCAGCAGCTTAACCCCAGATTATGGCTACACCTTC. It translates to CASSLTPDYGYTF.

This clone was detected only a few times. The junction shows a germline mismatch at one end, possibly a read error. The chain uses TRBV6-5 and TRBJ1-5, with TRBD1 identical over 7 bases. The CDR3 length is 16 residues. Germline V gene data show CDR1 as MNHEY and CDR2 as SVGAGI. The CDR3 nucleotides are TGTGCCAGCAGTAACTCCGGGACAGCGTTCAATCAGCCCCAGCATTTT. As protein: CASSNSGTAFNQPQHF.

This chain uses TRBV5-4 with TRBJ2-3; 7 bases are shared with TRBD2. The CDR3 extends over 13 amino acids. Germline trimming cut 3 bases from V and 4 bases from J; bases unmatched to any gene: 2. The germline CDR1 and CDR2 sequences are SGHNT and YYREEE (reference sequence). The CDR3 loop reads CASSWAGADTQYF. The CDR3 coding sequence is TGTGCCAGCAGCTGGGCGGGGGCAGATACGCAGTATTTT.

The rearrangement links TRBV2 to TRBJ1-5; TRBD1 agrees at 8 bases. CDR1 and CDR2 from the germline V gene are SNHLY and FYNNEI. There are 16 residues in the CDR3. Losses at the gene ends were 7 bases for V and 2 bases for J; bases not matched to a gene: 10. The CDR3 nucleotides are TGTGCCAGCAAAAGACAGGGACAGGTCGGCAATCAGCCCCAGCATTTT. This encodes CASKRQGQVGNQPQHF. The full variable domain, in which reference TRBV2 and TRBJ1-5 provide the parts outside the CDR3, is EPEVTQTPSHQVTQMGQEVILRCVPISNHLYFYWYRQILGQKVEFLVSFYNNEISEKSEIFDDQFSVERPDGSNFTLKIRSTKLEDSAMYFCASKRQGQVGNQPQHFGDGTRLSIL.

V gene TRBV4-2 combines with J gene TRBJ1-2; 9 bases are shared with TRBD1. The CDR3 consists of 17 residues. J lost 2 bases, V lost 0 bases, and 7 bases had no gene match. Germline-derived CDR1 and CDR2 are LGHNA and YNFKEQ. In DNA, the CDR3 is TGTGCCAGCAGCCAAGATCGCTGGGACAGGGCGAACTATGGCTACACCTTC. It specifies CASSQDRWDRANYGYTF.

The chain employs TRBV10-1 and TRBJ2-4; D is perhaps TRBD1 (6 bases). Germline V lookup: CDR1 WNHNN, CDR2 SYGVQD (reference sequence). V was shortened by 8 bases and J by 1 base, with 9 bases between the two germline ends. The length of the CDR3 is 13 residues. As DNA, the CDR3 is TGCGCCAGCCCCCAGGGGGCCAAAAACATTCAGTACTTC. Encoded protein: CASPQGAKNIQYF.

This clone was detected once. The chain has TRBV2 and TRBJ1-2; 8 nucleotides agree with TRBD1. CDR3 length: 13 amino acids. V gave up 7 bases and J gave up 6 bases; unmatched junction bases: 7. In germline, CDR1 is SNHLY, CDR2 FYNNEI. The CDR3 sequence is CASIRQGSDGYTF. DNA of the CDR3: TGTGCCAGCATCAGACAGGGGAGCGATGGCTACACCTTC.

This chain joins TRBV7-9 and TRBJ1-4, with D possibly TRBD1 on 6 matching bases. The CDR3 loop spans 14 amino acids. The V gene's germline CDR1 is SEHNR and CDR2 FQNEAQ (reference sequence). The V gene lost 0 bases and the J gene lost 7 bases, with 9 bases spanning the gap. The CDR3 loop reads CASSLAQGPEKLFF. The CDR3 nucleotides are TGTGCCAGCAGCTTAGCGCAGGGGCCTGAAAAACTGTTTTTT.

The rearrangement links TRBV27 to TRBJ2-3; TRBD2 agrees at 13 bases. The ends lost 6 bases at V and 4 bases at J; junction bases unmatched: 1. CDR1 MNHEY and CDR2 SMNVEV come from the germline V gene (reference sequence). The CDR3 spans 14 residues. The CDR3 bases are TGTGCCAGCAGACTAGCGGGGGGGCCAGATACGCAGTATTTT. This sequence encodes CASRLAGGPDTQYF.

This chain uses TRBV7-2 with TRBJ2-1, with TRBD2 identical over 13 bases. CDR1 SGHTA and CDR2 FQGNSA come from the germline V gene. This CDR3 region has 18 residues. V gave up 1 base and J gave up 4 bases; unmatched junction bases: 7. Written as DNA, the CDR3 is TGTGCCAGCAGCTTAGTAGGTACTAGCGGGGGGGCGTACAATGAGCAGTTCTTC. Encoded protein: CASSLVGTSGGAYNEQFF.

The J gene is TRBJ1-1, the V gene TRBV7-2, with TRBD1 as a possible D gene (6 bases). Germline V gives CDR1 SGHTA, CDR2 FQGNSA. V was cut by 1 base and J by 5 bases, with 17 bases left in between. The CDR3 covers 16 residues. This CDR3 is CASSLVPRGARTEAFF. The CDR3 DNA sequence: TGTGCCAGCAGCTTAGTACCTCGGGGGGCGCGGACTGAAGCTTTCTTT. The whole variable domain, filled in from reference TRBV7-2 and TRBJ1-1, reads GAGVSQSPSNKVTEKGKDVELRCDPISGHTALYWYRQSLGQGLEFLIYFQGNSAPDKSGLPSDRFSAERTGGSVSTLTIQRTQQEDSAVYLCASSLVPRGARTEAFFGQGTRLTVV.

The V call is TRBV18, the J call TRBJ2-7, with TRBD2 matching 8 bases. The CDR3 is 14 amino acids. Trimming cost V 2 bases and J 4 bases; bases outside gene matches: 4. Germline V gene sequence: CDR1 KGHSH, CDR2 LQKENI. The CDR3 loop is CASSPSGGPYEQYF. In nucleotides, the CDR3 is TGTGCCAGCTCACCATCGGGGGGGCCTTACGAGCAGTACTTC.